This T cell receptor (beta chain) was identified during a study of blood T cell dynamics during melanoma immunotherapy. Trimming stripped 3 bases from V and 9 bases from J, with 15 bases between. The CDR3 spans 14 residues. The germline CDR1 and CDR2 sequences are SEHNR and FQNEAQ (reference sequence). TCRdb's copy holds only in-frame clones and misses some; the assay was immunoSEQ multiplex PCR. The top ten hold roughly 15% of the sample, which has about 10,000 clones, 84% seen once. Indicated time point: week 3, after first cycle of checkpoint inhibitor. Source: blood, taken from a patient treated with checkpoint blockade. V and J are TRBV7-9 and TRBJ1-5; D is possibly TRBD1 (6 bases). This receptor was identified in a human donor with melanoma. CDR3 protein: CASSLGGLGGPQHF. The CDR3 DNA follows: TGTGCCAGCAGCTTGGGGGGCCTAGGGGGGCCCCAGCATTTT.